Below, 12 T cell receptor beta chains from the same sample are listed, as sequenced in a study of T cell clonality in common variable immunodeficiency. These TCRs' antigens remain unknown. Assay: immunoSEQ multiplex PCR; the TCRdb copy retains only in-frame clones and omits some. There are 28,000 or so clones in the sample, none observed a single time. Whole-study findings and limits: Common variable immunodeficiency TCR beta sequences reportedly had fewer deletions and N-nucleotide insertions.

Sequenced sample: peripheral blood mononuclear cells. Receptors originate from a human donor with common variable immunodeficiency.

This clone was seen repeatedly, ten times or more. The read falls 3 residues short of the CDR3 end, and the missing part is taken from the germline J gene. The chain couples TRBV20-1 to TRBJ1-5; D not certain. The germline V and J ends were trimmed by 0 bases and 4 bases, with 13 bases remaining between them. The germline gives CDR1 DFQATT, CDR2 SNEGSKA (reference sequence). This CDR3 has 15 amino acids. CDR3 sequence: CSARDPNSFNQPQHF. Partial CDR3 DNA: TGCAGTGCTAGAGATCCCAATTCATTTAATCAGCCC.

In its sample, this clone was seen many times. The read terminates 3 residues before the CDR3 end, so the remaining end is supplied by the germline J gene. The chain couples TRBV28 to TRBJ1-4; 7 bases match TRBD1. Germline CDR1 reads MDHEN; CDR2 reads SYDVKM. This CDR3 spans 15 amino acids. With 6 bases clipped from V and 8 bases from J, the junction kept 12 bases outside the gene matches. The CDR3 here is CASSTRQGLKEKLFF. The covered CDR3 bases are TGTGCCAGCAGCACTCGACAGGGCTTGAAGGAAAAA.

This clone occurred many times. The CDR3 is cut off 3 residues early in the read; its end comes from the germline J gene. The sample holds other DNA sequences that translate to the same CDR3. The chain is built from TRBV18 and TRBJ2-2; 11 bases align to TRBD1. The J segment lost 4 bases and the V segment lost 3 bases, leaving 1 base of the junction unmatched. Looked up from germline, CDR1 is KGHSH and CDR2 is LQKENI. This CDR3 has 15 residues. CDR3 in amino acids: CASSPGTGGTGELFF. The covered CDR3 bases are TGTGCCAGCTCACCGGGGACAGGGGGCACCGGGGAG.

Turning to this clone: From the germline J gene comes the end of the CDR3, since the read stops 3 residues before it. The gene calls are TRBV18 and TRBJ2-7, with D possibly TRBD1 on 5 matching bases. This CDR3 comprises 13 residues. Germline values: CDR1 KGHSH, CDR2 LQKENI. The CDR3 DNA, read in part, is TGTGTCATCTCACAATATGGGGCATACGAG. Encoded protein: CVISQYGAYE. The full CDR3 reads CVISQYGAYEQYF. The full variable domain, with the rest looked up from reference TRBV18 and TRBJ2-7, is NAGVMQNPRHLVRRRGQEARLRCSPMKGHSHVYWYRQLPEEGLKFMVYLQKENIIDESGMPKERFSAEFPKEGPSILRIQQVVRGDSAAYFCVISQYGAYEQYFGPGTRLTVT.

A word on this clone: The junction departs from the called germline gene at one end, perhaps through a read error. The DNA ends 3 residues before the CDR3 does, and the rest of the CDR3 is filled in from the germline J gene. V and J are TRBV18 and TRBJ1-4; D might be TRBD1 (6 bases). This CDR3 is built from 16 residues. Per germline, CDR1 KGHSH and CDR2 LQKENI. The CDR3 bases that were read are TGTGCCAGCTCCCCACCGGTGGGGGCCCTTGAGGAAAAA. This translates into CASSPPVGALEEK. From start to end, the CDR3 is CASSPPVGALEEKLFF.

At least ten counts were recorded for this clone. The sequence runs out 3 residues before the end of the CDR3; the remainder is reconstructed from the germline J gene. The chain has TRBV5-4 and TRBJ2-3; 8 bases line up with TRBD1. The trim removed 4 bases at V and 1 base at J, leaving 5 bases unmatched. Per the germline V gene, CDR1 is SGHNT and CDR2 is YYREEE (reference sequence). CDR3 length equals 15 residues. The CDR3 here is CASSPPGQGTDTQYF. Partial CDR3 DNA: TGTGCCAGCAGCCCGCCGGGACAGGGCACAGATACG.

This clone was observed a few times. The CDR3 end is not reached by the read, which stops 3 residues before it; the germline J gene fills it in. This same CDR3 is encoded by further DNA sequences in the sample. This chain uses TRBV7-2 with TRBJ2-7; 7 bases agree with TRBD2. V trimming: 2 bases; J trimming: 4 bases; junction bases outside the gene matches: 2. Germline V CDR1 and CDR2: SGHTA, FQGNSA. CDR3 size: 13 residues. The sequenced part of the CDR3 DNA is TGTGCCAGCAGCTTACTGGGGGGGTACGAG. This codes for CASSLLGGYE. The full CDR3 protein reads CASSLLGGYEQYF.

On this clone: The observed sequence ends 3 residues before the CDR3 terminus, with the missing tail filled in from the germline J gene. The chain couples TRBV11-2 to TRBJ2-5; D is unresolved. Germline V CDR1 and CDR2: SGHAT, FQNNGV. The CDR3 spans 13 residues. V lost 5 bases to trimming and J lost 2 bases, with 9 bases between them. The sequenced CDR3 bases are TGTGCCAGCAGCCGACAAACTCAAGAGACC. Its translation is CASSRQTQET. From start to end, the CDR3 is CASSRQTQETQYF.

CDR3 sequence reads: CASSPQVRNAGNTIYF. The CDR3 DNA, read in part, is TGTGCCAGCAGTCCGCAGGTCCGCAACGCTGGAAACACC. J is TRBJ1-3 and V is TRBV6-2 or TRBV6-3; D ambiguous. The read terminates 3 residues ahead of where the CDR3 ends, so the germline J gene completes it. CDR3 size: 16 residues. Trimming pared 5 bases from V and 2 bases from J, leaving 16 bases between. CDR1 is MNHEY, CDR2 SVGEGT, per germline.

This clone is categorized as medium-sized (0.01 to 0.1%). The read terminates 3 residues ahead of where the CDR3 ends, so the germline J gene completes it. This chain uses TRBV18 with TRBJ2-5; D ambiguous. CDR3 length: 12 amino acids. Per germline, CDR1 KGHSH and CDR2 LQKENI. The V end was cut by 6 bases, the J end by 1 base, with 6 bases between. The sequenced CDR3 bases are TGTGCCAGCTCGCGGTTCCAAGAGACC. Protein product: CASSRFQET. The whole CDR3 is CASSRFQETQYF.

This clone was recorded many times. The observed sequence ends 3 residues before the CDR3 terminus, with the missing tail filled in from the germline J gene. This rearrangement joins TRBV7-2 to TRBJ1-4; D gene unclear. V lost 0 bases, J lost 5 bases, and 10 bases lay in between. Germline assignment: CDR1 SGHTA and CDR2 FQGNSA. The CDR3 contains 15 residues. CDR3: CASSLAMRLNEKLFF. CDR3 DNA (partial): TGTGCCAGCAGCTTAGCCATGCGGTTAAATGAAAAA.

This clone has ten or more counts. The missing CDR3 end, 3 residues past where the read stops, is filled in from the germline J gene. The chain has TRBV19 and TRBJ2-3; tentatively, D is TRBD2 (6 bases). In germline, CDR1 is LNHDA, CDR2 SQIVND (reference sequence). CDR3 size: 19 residues. With 2 bases removed from V and 2 bases from J, the gap between germline ends came to 23 bases. The CDR3 here is CASSILPLDMRDFTDTQYF. Partial CDR3 DNA: TGTGCCAGTAGTATACTTCCCCTGGACATGCGGGACTTCACAGATACG.